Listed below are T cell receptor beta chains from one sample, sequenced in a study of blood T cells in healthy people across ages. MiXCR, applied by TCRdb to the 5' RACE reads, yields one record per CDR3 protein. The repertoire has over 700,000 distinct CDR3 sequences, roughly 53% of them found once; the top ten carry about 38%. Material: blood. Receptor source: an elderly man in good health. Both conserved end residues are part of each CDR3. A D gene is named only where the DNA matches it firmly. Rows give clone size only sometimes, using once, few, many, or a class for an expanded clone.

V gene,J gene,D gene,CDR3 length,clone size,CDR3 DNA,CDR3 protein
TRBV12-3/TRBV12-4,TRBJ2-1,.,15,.,TGTGCCAGCAGTTATAGCGGAATGATCTACAATGAGCAGTTCTTC,CASSYSGMIYNEQFF
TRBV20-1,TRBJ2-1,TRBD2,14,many,TGCAGTGCCAAAGCGGGAGGGCAGTACAATGAGCAGTTCTTC,CSAKAGGQYNEQFF
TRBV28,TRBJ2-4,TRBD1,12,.,TGTGCCGAGACAGGGGGTAAAAACATTCAGTACTTC,CAETGGKNIQYF
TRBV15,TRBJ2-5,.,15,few,TGTGCCACCAGCACGGACCGGACAGTAGTCTGGACCCAGTACTTC,CATSTDRTVVWTQYF
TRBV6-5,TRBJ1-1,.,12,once,TGTGCCAGCAGTTACATCCAGGGGGAAGCTTTCTTT,CASSYIQGEAFF
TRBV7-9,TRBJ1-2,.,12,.,TGTGCCAGCAGCTTACGGCTTCAGGGCTACACCTTC,CASSLRLQGYTF
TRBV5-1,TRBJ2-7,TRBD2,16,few,TGCGCCAGCAGCCCGTCCGTTCTAGCGGGAGTCGGCGAGCAGTACTTC,CASSPSVLAGVGEQYF
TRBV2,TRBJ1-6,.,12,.,TGTGCCAGCACACAGGGAGTCTCACCCCTCCACTTT,CASTQGVSPLHF
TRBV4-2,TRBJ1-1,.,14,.,TGTGCCAGCAGCCAAGGTCCCGGAAGTGCTGAAGCTTTCTTT,CASSQGPGSAEAFF
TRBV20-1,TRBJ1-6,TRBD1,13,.,TGCAGTGCCCTGAGACAGGGGGATTCACCCCTCCACTTT,CSALRQGDSPLHF
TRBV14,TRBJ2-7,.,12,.,TGTGCCAGCAGCCAATATTTGTACGAGCAGTACTTC,CASSQYLYEQYF
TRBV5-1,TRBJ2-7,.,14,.,TGCGCCAGCGGCCCCACACAGGGCCCCGACGAGCAGTACTTC,CASGPTQGPDEQYF
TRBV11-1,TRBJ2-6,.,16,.,TGTGCCAGCAGCCCCGCGCAGGTACCTGGGGCCAACGTCCTGACTTTC,CASSPAQVPGANVLTF
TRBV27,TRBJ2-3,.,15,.,TGTGCCGGCGTGTTAGGGGGTTTTTACAGAGATACGCAGTATTTT,CAGVLGGFYRDTQYF
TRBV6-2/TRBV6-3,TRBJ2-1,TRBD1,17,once,TGTGCCGGCAGTTACTCTCGGACAGGAAGCTCCTACAATGAGCAGTTCTTC,CAGSYSRTGSSYNEQFF
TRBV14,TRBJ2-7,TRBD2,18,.,TGTGCCAGCAGCCACCGAGGGACTAGCGGGACCAACCCTAACGAGCAGTACTTC,CASSHRGTSGTNPNEQYF
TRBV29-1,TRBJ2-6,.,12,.,TGCAGCGTTGACGCAGGGGCCAACGTCCTGACTTTC,CSVDAGANVLTF
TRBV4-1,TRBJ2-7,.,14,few,TGCGCCAGCAGCCGTGACGTGGTTAGCAACGAGCAGTACTTC,CASSRDVVSNEQYF
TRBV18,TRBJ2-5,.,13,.,TGTGCCAGCTCACCTCTGGACAGAGAGACCCAGTACTTC,CASSPLDRETQYF
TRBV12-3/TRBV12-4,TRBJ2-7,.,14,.,TGTGCCAGCAGCCTTAGAAGACAAGGGGTCGAGCAGTACTTC,CASSLRRQGVEQYF
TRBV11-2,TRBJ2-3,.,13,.,TGTGCCAGCAGCAATATGGGTTACGGGCAGGCGTATTTT,CASSNMGYGQAYF
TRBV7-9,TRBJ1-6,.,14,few,TGTGCCAGCAAGATTCTGGCCTCCAATTCACCCCTCCACTTT,CASKILASNSPLHF
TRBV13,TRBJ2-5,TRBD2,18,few,TGTGCCAGCAGCTTAGGCAGGCTAGCGGGAGCCCACCTGAAGACCCAGTACTTC,CASSLGRLAGAHLKTQYF
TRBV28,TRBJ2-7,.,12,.,TGTGCCAGCAGTTTTACAGTTGACGAGCAGTACTTC,CASSFTVDEQYF
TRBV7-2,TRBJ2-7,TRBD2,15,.,TGTGCCAGCATCCCGACTAGCGGGACCCCCTACGAGCAGTACTTC,CASIPTSGTPYEQYF
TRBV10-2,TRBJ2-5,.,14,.,TGCGCCAGCAGTGAGTCGGGGGAAGGACGGACCCAGTACTTC,CASSESGEGRTQYF
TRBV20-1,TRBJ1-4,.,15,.,TGCAGTGCTAGAGTGGGGGCTCGGACTAATGAAAAACTGTTTTTT,CSARVGARTNEKLFF
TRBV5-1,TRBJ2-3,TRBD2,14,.,TGCGCCAGCAGCTTCTCCGCGGGGGTAGATACGCAGTATTTT,CASSFSAGVDTQYF
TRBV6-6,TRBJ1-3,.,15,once,TGTGCCAGCACCACGACGGGGGGCTCTGGAAACACCATATATTTT,CASTTTGGSGNTIYF
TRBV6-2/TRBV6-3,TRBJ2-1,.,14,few,TGTGCCAGCCAACGGGATAGATCCTACAATGAGCAGTTCTTC,CASQRDRSYNEQFF
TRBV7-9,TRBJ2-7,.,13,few,TGTGCCAGCAGGGACTCACAGGGCTACGAGCAGTACTTC,CASRDSQGYEQYF
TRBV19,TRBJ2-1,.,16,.,TGTGCCAGTAGTATAGCCCAAAGCGGGCAGTACAATGAGCAGTTCTTC,CASSIAQSGQYNEQFF
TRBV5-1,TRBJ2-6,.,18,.,TGCGCCAGCAGCTTGGGACTGGGAGGAGGCTCTGGGGCCAACGTCCTGACTTTC,CASSLGLGGGSGANVLTF
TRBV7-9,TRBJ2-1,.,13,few,TGTGCCAGCAGCTTAGCGGGGGCTGGTGAGCAGTTCTTC,CASSLAGAGEQFF
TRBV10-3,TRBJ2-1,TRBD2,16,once,TGTGCCATCAGCCAGGGGCTAGCGGGAAAGCAGGATGAGCAGTTCTTC,CAISQGLAGKQDEQFF
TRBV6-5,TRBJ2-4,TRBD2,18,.,TGTGCCAGCAGTTCACTATCCTTACGAAGCGGGAGGGTGGGGGAGCAGTACTTC,CASSSLSLRSGRVGEQYF
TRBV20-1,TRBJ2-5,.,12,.,TGCAGTGCTAGGGGCGGGACAGAGACCCAGTACTTC,CSARGGTETQYF
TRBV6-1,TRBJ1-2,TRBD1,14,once,TGTGCCAGCAGGGCACCGGGACAGGCCTATGGCTACACCTTC,CASRAPGQAYGYTF
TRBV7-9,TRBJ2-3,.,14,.,TGTGCCAGCAGCGACTGGGGGGGCACAGATACGCAGTATTTT,CASSDWGGTDTQYF